Below, 12 T cell receptor beta chains from the same sample are listed, as sequenced in a study of T cell repertoires in cytomegalovirus infection. TCRdb redid the calling of the reads with MiXCR, one entry per CDR3 protein. This table holds fewer than 550,000 distinct CDR3 sequences, roughly 12% found once. Input material: PBMCs. The receptor source for this set is a human donor in good health (CMV status not recorded). Some clones in this sample may be carry-over from other donors' samples.

There are many counts of this clonotype. This chain connects TRBV28 to TRBJ2-1; weak D call: TRBD2 (6 bases). The V end was cut by 6 bases, the J end by 0 bases, with 12 bases between. CDR3 length equals 15 residues. Germline CDR1 is MDHEN and CDR2 is SYDVKM. The CDR3 loop is CASRWAGSSYNEQFF. The CDR3 region has the DNA TGTGCCAGCAGATGGGCGGGGAGCTCCTACAATGAGCAGTTCTTC.

There are many counts of this clonotype. J is TRBJ2-2 and V is TRBV6-5, with D possibly TRBD2 on 6 matching bases. V was cut by 6 bases and J by 5 bases, with 22 bases left in between. Germline V gives CDR1 MNHEY, CDR2 SVGAGI. The CDR3 extends over 17 amino acids. The CDR3, as DNA: TGTGCCAGCAGGAGCCTGGTGGCGGGACGAACAACCGGGGAGCTGTTTTTT. Amino acids: CASRSLVAGRTTGELFF.

At least ten counts were recorded for this clonotype. The genes are TRBV4-1 and TRBJ1-1; D possibly corresponds to TRBD1 (5 bases). The CDR3 is 15 residues long. Germline V gene data show CDR1 as MGHRA and CDR2 as YSYEKL. The germline V and J ends were trimmed by 1 base and 1 base, with 10 bases remaining between them. The CDR3 DNA reads TGCGCCAGCAGCCAAGTGGGGGAGGGGAACACTGAAGCTTTCTTT. Translation: CASSQVGEGNTEAFF.

This clonotype was seen a handful of times. The rearrangement uses TRBV11-3 and TRBJ2-1; TRBD1 aligns across 9 bases. The V gene's germline CDR1 is SGHNT and CDR2 YENEEA. With 0 bases clipped from V and 5 bases from J, the junction kept 8 bases outside the gene matches. The CDR3 covers 17 residues. The CDR3 region has the DNA TGTGCCAGCAGCTTAGAGGGACGGGACAGGGCAAACAATGAGCAGTTCTTC. Its protein is CASSLEGRDRANNEQFF.

This clonotype has at least ten counts. This sequence joins TRBV20-1 and TRBJ2-1; D is possibly TRBD2 (6 bases). The CDR3 has 12 residues. Trimming stripped 5 bases from V and 3 bases from J, with 8 bases between. CDR1 DFQATT and CDR2 SNEGSKA come from the germline V gene (reference sequence). DNA of the CDR3: TGCAGTGCTTCGGGAGTCTACAATGAGCAGTTCTTC. Translated, it gives CSASGVYNEQFF.

This clonotype showed up many times. This chain uses TRBV20-1 with TRBJ2-7, with D maybe TRBD1 (6 bases). V shed 3 bases and J shed 6 bases, with 18 bases lying between them. The germline CDR1 and CDR2 sequences are DFQATT and SNEGSKA (reference sequence). The CDR3 contains 14 residues. The chain's CDR3 is CSASETGLRGEQYF. The CDR3 bases are TGCAGTGCTAGTGAGACAGGCCTAAGGGGCGAGCAGTACTTC.

The sample holds many counts of this clonotype. The V call is TRBV7-8, the J call TRBJ2-3; 10 nucleotides match TRBD2. Germline CDR1 reads SGHVS; CDR2 reads FQNEAQ. The CDR3 is 15 amino acids. J gave up 4 bases and V 5 bases, and 6 bases lay outside the gene matches. CDR3 sequence (DNA): TGTGCCAGCAGCCTACTAGCGGGGAGGCCAGATACGCAGTATTTT. Translating it yields CASSLLAGRPDTQYF.

This clonotype appeared many times. The genes are TRBV24-1 and TRBJ1-5; D remains ambiguous. The germline V gene encodes CDR1 KGHDR and CDR2 SFDVKD. The CDR3 sequence is 14 residues long. Trimming shortened V by 5 bases and J by 8 bases, and 15 bases separated the two germline ends. Here the CDR3 DNA reads TGTGCCACCAGTGGAGGAGGAGGTATGAAGCCCCAGCATTTT. This codes for CATSGGGGMKPQHF.

This clonotype was found many times. CDR3: CASSFFLVDTQYF. The CDR3 DNA is TGTGCCAGCAGTTTTTTTCTGGTTGATACGCAGTATTTT. The chain combines TRBV28 with TRBJ2-3; D remains unclear. The germline gives CDR1 MDHEN, CDR2 SYDVKM. V was cut by 3 bases and J by 6 bases, with 10 bases left in between. The CDR3 totals 13 residues.

This clonotype was seen ten or more times. This chain uses TRBV6-2 or TRBV6-3 with TRBJ1-5; unclear D gene. V shed 2 bases and J shed 3 bases, with 11 bases lying between them. Germline loops: CDR1 MNHEY, CDR2 SVGEGT. The CDR3 runs to 15 residues. The CDR3 nucleotides read TGTGCCAGCAGTTACATCGGGGAAGACAATCAGCCCCAGCATTTT. It translates to CASSYIGEDNQPQHF.

A few counts support this clonotype. The gene calls are TRBV25-1 and TRBJ1-6, with D uncertain. Trimming cost V 3 bases and J 0 bases, with 18 bases left between them. Germline assignment: CDR1 MGHDK and CDR2 SYGVNS. The CDR3 has 19 residues. CDR3 in DNA: TGTGCCAGCAGTGAGTCAAATTCCGGAATCAGCTCCTATAATTCACCCCTCCACTTT. It encodes CASSESNSGISSYNSPLHF.

As to this clonotype: A much larger clone differs by one base, so this may be a read error. This chain uses TRBV5-1 with TRBJ2-3, with TRBD2 identical over 7 bases. The CDR3 runs to 15 residues. Germline V gene data show CDR1 as SGHRS and CDR2 as YFSETQ. Here the CDR3 DNA reads TGCGCCAGCAGCATACCGGGACTACACACAGATACGCGGTATTTT. Its protein product is CASSIPGLHTDTRYF.